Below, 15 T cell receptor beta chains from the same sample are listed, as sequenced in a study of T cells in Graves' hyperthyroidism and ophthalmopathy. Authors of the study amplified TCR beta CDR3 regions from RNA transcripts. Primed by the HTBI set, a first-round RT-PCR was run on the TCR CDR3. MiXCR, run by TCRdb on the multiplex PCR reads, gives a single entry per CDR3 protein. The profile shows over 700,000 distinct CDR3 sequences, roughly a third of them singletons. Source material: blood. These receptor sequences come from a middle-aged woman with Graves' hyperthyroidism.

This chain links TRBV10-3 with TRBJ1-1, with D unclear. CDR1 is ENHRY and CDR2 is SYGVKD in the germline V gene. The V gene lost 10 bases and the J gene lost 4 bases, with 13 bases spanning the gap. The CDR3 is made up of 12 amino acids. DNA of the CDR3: TGTGCCACCCGCGGGCGAGGCACTGAAGCTTTCTTT. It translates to CATRGRGTEAFF.

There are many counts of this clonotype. In DNA form, the CDR3 reads TGTGCCAGTAGTCCCGTCTGGGGGTTCGAGCAGTACTTC. Protein product: CASSPVWGFEQYF. The V gene is TRBV19, the J gene TRBJ2-7; D may be TRBD1 or TRBD2 (5 bases each). With 5 bases removed from V and 6 bases from J, the gap between germline ends came to 14 bases. Germline loops: CDR1 LNHDA, CDR2 SQIVND (reference sequence). CDR3 length: 13 amino acids.

This CDR3 reads CASRDAGLGSNQPQHF. CDR3 in DNA: TGTGCCAGCAGGGATGCAGGGTTGGGCAGCAATCAGCCCCAGCATTTT. J is TRBJ1-5 and V is TRBV9, with D possibly being TRBD1 (5 bases). Trimming stripped 5 bases from V and 1 base from J, with 16 bases between. The CDR3 spans 16 residues. Germline values: CDR1 SGDLS, CDR2 YYNGEE.

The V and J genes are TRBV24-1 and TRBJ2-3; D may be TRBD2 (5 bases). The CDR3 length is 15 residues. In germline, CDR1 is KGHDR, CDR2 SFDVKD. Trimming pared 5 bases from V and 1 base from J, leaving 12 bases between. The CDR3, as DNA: TGTGCCACCAGTGCCGAGACTATTGGCACAGATACGCAGTATTTT. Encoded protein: CATSAETIGTDTQYF.

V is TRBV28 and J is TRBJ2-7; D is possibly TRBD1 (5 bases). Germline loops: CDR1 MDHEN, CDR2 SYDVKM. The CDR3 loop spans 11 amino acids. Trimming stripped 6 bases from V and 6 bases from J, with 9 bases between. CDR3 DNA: TGTGCCAGCAGAGAAGGGGTCGAGCAGTACTTC. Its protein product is CASREGVEQYF.

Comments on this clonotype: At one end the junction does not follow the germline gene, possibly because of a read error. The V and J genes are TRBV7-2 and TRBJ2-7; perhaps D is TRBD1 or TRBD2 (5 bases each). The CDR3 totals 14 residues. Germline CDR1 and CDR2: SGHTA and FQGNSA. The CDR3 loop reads CASSGRDGRYEQYF. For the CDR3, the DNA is TGTGCTAGCAGTGGCCGGGACGGGCGCTACGAGCAGTACTTC.

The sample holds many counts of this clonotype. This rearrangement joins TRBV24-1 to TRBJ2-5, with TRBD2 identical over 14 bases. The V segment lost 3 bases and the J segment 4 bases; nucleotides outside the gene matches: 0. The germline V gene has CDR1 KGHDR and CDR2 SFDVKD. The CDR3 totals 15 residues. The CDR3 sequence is CATSDGLAGGETQYF. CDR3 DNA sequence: TGTGCCACCAGTGATGGACTAGCGGGGGGAGAGACCCAGTACTTC.

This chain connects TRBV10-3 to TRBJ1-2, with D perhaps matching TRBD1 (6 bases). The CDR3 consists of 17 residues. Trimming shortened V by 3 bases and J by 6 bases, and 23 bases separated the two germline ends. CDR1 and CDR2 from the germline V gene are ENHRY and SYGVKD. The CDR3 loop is CAISDSREGVTTNGYTF. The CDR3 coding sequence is TGTGCCATCAGTGACTCGAGGGAGGGGGTTACTACGAATGGCTACACCTTC.

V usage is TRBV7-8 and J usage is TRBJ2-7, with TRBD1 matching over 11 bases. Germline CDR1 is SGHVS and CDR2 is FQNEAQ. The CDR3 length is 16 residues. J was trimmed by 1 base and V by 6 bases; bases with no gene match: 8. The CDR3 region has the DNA TGTGCCAGCAGTCCGGCGGGACAGGGGGATTCCTACGAGCAGTACTTC. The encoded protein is CASSPAGQGDSYEQYF.

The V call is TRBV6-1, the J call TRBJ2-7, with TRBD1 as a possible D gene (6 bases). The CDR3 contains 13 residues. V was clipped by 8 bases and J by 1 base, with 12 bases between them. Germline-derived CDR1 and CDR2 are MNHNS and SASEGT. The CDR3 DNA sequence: TGTGCCAGCGAGAGACAGGATTCCTACGAGCAGTACTTC. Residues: CASERQDSYEQYF.

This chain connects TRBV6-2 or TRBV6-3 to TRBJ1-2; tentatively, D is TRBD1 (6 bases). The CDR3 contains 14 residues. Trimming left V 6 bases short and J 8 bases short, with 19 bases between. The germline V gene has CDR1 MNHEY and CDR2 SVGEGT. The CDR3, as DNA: TGTGCCAGCAGCGAAGGAGGGGGGACTTCAGGCTACACCTTC. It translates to CASSEGGGTSGYTF.

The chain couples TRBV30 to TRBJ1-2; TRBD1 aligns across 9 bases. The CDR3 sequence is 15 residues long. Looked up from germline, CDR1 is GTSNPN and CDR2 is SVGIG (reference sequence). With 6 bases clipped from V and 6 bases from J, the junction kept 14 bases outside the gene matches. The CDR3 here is CACSKGTGRQDGYTF. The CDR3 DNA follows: TGTGCCTGCTCTAAAGGGACAGGGAGGCAAGATGGCTACACCTTC.

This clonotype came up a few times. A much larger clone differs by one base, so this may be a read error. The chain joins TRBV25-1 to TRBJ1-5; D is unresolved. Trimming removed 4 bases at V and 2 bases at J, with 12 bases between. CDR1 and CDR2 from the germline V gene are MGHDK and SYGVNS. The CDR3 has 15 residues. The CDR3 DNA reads TGTGCCAGCAGTGGTGGAGGGCGCGGCAATCAGCCCCAGCATTTT. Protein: CASSGGGRGNQPQHF.

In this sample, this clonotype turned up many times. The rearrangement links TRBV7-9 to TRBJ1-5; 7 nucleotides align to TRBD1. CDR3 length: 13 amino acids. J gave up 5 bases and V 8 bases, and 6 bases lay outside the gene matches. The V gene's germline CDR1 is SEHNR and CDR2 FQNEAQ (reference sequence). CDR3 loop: CASAQGMDQPQHF. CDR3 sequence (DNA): TGTGCCAGCGCACAGGGGATGGATCAGCCCCAGCATTTT.

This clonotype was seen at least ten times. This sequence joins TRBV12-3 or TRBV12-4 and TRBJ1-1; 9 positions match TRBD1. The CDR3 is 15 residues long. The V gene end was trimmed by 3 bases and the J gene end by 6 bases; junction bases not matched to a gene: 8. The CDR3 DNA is TGTGCCAGCAGTTTGGACAGGGGATATTCGGCTGAAGCTTTCTTT. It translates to CASSLDRGYSAEAFF.